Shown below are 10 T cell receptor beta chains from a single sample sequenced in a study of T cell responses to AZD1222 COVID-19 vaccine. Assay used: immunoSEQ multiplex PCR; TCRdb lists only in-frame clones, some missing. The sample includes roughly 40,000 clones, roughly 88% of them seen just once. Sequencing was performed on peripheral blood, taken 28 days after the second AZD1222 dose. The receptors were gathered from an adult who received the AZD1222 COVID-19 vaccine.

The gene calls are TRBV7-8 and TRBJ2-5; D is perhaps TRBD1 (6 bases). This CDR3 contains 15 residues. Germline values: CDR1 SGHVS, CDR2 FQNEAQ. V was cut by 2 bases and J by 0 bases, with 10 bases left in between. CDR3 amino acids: CASSLRGGDQETQYF. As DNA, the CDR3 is TGTGCCAGCAGCTTAAGAGGGGGTGACCAAGAGACCCAGTACTTC.

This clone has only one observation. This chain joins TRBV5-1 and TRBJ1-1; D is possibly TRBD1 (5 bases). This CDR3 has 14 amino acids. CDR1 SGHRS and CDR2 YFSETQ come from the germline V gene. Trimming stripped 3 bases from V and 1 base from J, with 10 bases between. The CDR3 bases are TGCGCCAGCAGCTCGGGACCTTCGAACACTGAAGCTTTCTTT. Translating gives CASSSGPSNTEAFF.

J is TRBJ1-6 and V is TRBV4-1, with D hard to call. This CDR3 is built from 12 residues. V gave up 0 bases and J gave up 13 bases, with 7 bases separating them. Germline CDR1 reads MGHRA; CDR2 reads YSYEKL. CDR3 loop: CASSQDRRPLHF. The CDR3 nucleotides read TGCGCCAGCAGCCAAGACCGGAGGCCCCTCCACTTT.

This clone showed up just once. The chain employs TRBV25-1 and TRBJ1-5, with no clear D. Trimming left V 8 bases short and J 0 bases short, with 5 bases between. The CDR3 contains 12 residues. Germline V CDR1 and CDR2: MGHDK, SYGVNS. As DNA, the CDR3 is TGTGCCAGCGGCAATAGCAATCAGCCCCAGCATTTT. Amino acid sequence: CASGNSNQPQHF.

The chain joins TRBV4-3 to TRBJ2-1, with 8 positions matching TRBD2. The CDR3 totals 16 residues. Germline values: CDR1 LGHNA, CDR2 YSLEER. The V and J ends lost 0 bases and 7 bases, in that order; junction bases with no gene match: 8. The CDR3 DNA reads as TGCGCCAGCAGCCAAGATCCGGTAGCGGGGCTAAATGAGCAGTTCTTC. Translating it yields CASSQDPVAGLNEQFF.

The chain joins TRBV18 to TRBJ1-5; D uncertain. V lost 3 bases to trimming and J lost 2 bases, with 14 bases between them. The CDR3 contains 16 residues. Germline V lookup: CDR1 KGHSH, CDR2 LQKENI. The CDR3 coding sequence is TGTGCCAGCTCACCGGTGGAAGGAGTGGGCAATCAGCCCCAGCATTTT. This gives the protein CASSPVEGVGNQPQHF.

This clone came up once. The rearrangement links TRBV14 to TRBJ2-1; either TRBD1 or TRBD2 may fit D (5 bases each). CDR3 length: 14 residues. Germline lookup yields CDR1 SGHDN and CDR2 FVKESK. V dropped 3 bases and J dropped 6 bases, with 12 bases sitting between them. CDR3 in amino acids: CASSQFLGTNEQFF. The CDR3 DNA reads TGTGCCAGCAGCCAGTTTCTCGGGACCAATGAGCAGTTCTTC.

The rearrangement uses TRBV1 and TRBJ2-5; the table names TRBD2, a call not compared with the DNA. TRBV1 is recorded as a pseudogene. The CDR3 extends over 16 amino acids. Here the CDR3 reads CTSSQDPRGTGETQYF. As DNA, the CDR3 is TGCACCAGCAGCCAAGATCCCCGGGGGACCGGCGAGACCCAGTACTTC.

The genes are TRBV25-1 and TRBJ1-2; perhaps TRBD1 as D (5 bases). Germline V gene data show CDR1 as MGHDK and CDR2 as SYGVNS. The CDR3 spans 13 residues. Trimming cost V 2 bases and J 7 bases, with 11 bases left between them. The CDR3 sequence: CASSEPREAGYTF. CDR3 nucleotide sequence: TGTGCCAGCAGTGAACCCAGGGAGGCTGGCTACACCTTC.

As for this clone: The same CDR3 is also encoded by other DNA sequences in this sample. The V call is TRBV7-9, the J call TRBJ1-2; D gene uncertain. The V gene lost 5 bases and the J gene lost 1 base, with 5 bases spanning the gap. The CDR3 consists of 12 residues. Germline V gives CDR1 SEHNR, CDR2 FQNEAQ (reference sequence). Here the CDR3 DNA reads TGTGCCAGCAGCAGCAGTAACTATGGCTACACCTTC. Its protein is CASSSSNYGYTF.